The text below deals with one T cell receptor (beta chain). No cognate antigen has been identified for it. The input lacks base qualities; no much larger clone sits a single base away. Reading the germline V gene gives CDR1 SQVTM and CDR2 ANQGSEA. V is pruned by 7 bases and J by 5 bases, leaving 9 bases of the junction without a gene match. The CDR3, from cysteine to phenylalanine, totals 14 residues. The DNA shown is the 42-base CDR3, in frame from base 1. The data stem from a study of a mutant IDH1 vaccine in newly diagnosed glioma (dated by TCRdb to the early 2020s). For the wider study: Of the approximately 35 treated patients, approximately 62% were male and approximately 40% were female, and the mean age was approximately 40 years. Six visits were used for peripheral blood collection: V03 (baseline), V05, V07, V10, V12 and V13. Before enrollment, most patients had been given radiochemotherapy with temozolomide as standard therapy, while the rest had received either radiotherapy alone or temozolomide alone. Longitudinal TCRB deep sequencing was performed for around 23 treated patients wherever samples were available for exploratory analyses.

Library prep was done by the immunoSEQ multiplex PCR assay. The hsTCRB Kit was used according to the manufacturer's protocol to amplify rearranged TCR beta chain sequences. An Illumina MiSeq was used to sequence the TCRB libraries. Per the original workflow: The kit vendor's proprietary platform handled demultiplexing, trimming and gene mapping. This immuneACCESS table, as held by TCRdb, lists in-frame sequences with V and J called but not all clones. Of the missing ones, under half trace to an unresolved V gene in checked studies; the others have no known cause. V and J calls plus clone size are reproduced from that table; the DNA served to infer D and trimming. In all, the sample holds approximately 70,000 clones, and less than 85% of those were seen once. Jointly, the top ten make up about 7.5% of the sample. Points the paper makes about the study in general: Immune responses induced by the vaccine were seen in more than 85% of patients across multiple MHC alleles. No apparent relationship was observed between pseudoprogression and alterations in the top peripheral T cell clonotypes detected by TCRB sequencing. Selection of PBMC samples for TCRB deep sequencing was based on availability. It was noted by the authors that analyses of patient blood samples could not be reproduced owing to sample limitations.

This specimen's time point label, interpreted: baseline, week 1 (first vaccination visit). Interpreted using the paper, the treatment or condition label stands for: pre-vaccination baseline after standard-of-care therapy. Donors had newly diagnosed WHO grade 3 or 4 IDH1-mutant astrocytomas with loss of nuclear ATRX. The samples were drawn from NOA16, a multicentre, single-arm, open-label phase I trial in Germany that tested a mutant IDH1 peptide vaccine in humans for the first time. For immunogenicity testing, the blood drawn at visit V03 was used as the baseline sample. Genomic DNA for TCRB sequencing was isolated from EDTA blood with the DNeasy Blood and Tissue Kit.

The source of this sequence is a man aged 50 to 60 with glioma. The chain was built from TRBV29-1 and TRBJ2-3; 10 central bases correspond to TRBD1. The material was PBMCs, obtained from a glioma patient treated with radiotherapy, temozolomide or both. This receptor has the CDR3 CSARRGTGVDTQYF. The bases read TGCAGCGCCCGCCGGGGGACAGGGGTAGATACGCAGTATTTT.